The next 13 T cell receptor beta chains were all read from a single sample in a study of OX40 agonist ivuxolimab in advanced cancers. Generated by immunoSEQ multiplex PCR, the TCRdb table keeps only in-frame clones and is missing some. The sample yields around 67,000 clones, around 90% seen once. The material was CD4+ or CD8+ T cells sorted from blood, obtained in a trial of the OX40 agonist ivuxolimab. Receptors were obtained from an adult with an advanced solid tumor such as melanoma, head and neck, liver or kidney cancer.

This chain connects TRBV19 to TRBJ2-5; the D is unclear. The germline gives CDR1 LNHDA, CDR2 SQIVND (reference sequence). V was shortened by 0 bases and J by 5 bases, with 7 bases between the two germline ends. This CDR3 has 13 amino acids. The CDR3 DNA reads TGTGCCAGTAGTATAGAGGGCCGGGAGACCCAGTACTTC. Its protein product is CASSIEGRETQYF.

The sample holds a few counts of this clone. The chain employs TRBV5-1 and TRBJ2-7, with a weak D call TRBD2 (6 bases). The V gene's germline CDR1 is SGHRS and CDR2 YFSETQ. Trimming removed 2 bases from V and 7 bases from J, with 22 bases in between. The CDR3 sequence is 16 residues long. CDR3 coding DNA: TGCGCCAGCAGCTTAGGTAGCGGAACCATCTTGGGAGAGCAGTACTTC. It translates to CASSLGSGTILGEQYF.

The V call is TRBV5-5, the J call TRBJ1-1; D possibly corresponds to TRBD1 (5 bases). This CDR3 is 14 amino acids long. The germline gives CDR1 SGHKS, CDR2 YYEKEE (reference sequence). The ends were cut back, 6 bases at V and 1 base at J, with 13 bases in the middle. CDR3 protein: CASTIQTGNTEAFF. As DNA, the CDR3 is TGTGCCAGCACCATACAAACAGGGAACACTGAAGCTTTCTTT.

V gene TRBV5-4 combines with J gene TRBJ1-6, with D possibly TRBD1 on 6 matching bases. Trimming shortened V by 0 bases and J by 9 bases, and 10 bases separated the two germline ends. The germline gives CDR1 SGHNT, CDR2 YYREEE (reference sequence). The CDR3 loop spans 14 amino acids. CDR3 sequence reads: CASSLGGAASPLHF. In nucleotides, the CDR3 is TGTGCCAGCAGCTTGGGGGGGGCCGCTTCACCCCTCCACTTT.

The chain joins TRBV18 to TRBJ2-2, with D uncertain. This CDR3 is 14 amino acids long. Germline V gene sequence: CDR1 KGHSH, CDR2 LQKENI. Trimming cost V 3 bases and J 2 bases, with 7 bases left between them. DNA of the CDR3: TGTGCCAGCTCACCCCAGGTCAACACCGGGGAGCTGTTTTTT. This codes for CASSPQVNTGELFF.

This chain uses TRBV9 with TRBJ2-5; possible D gene TRBD1, 6 bases. CDR1 SGDLS and CDR2 YYNGEE come from the germline V gene. The CDR3 has 14 residues. V lost 3 bases to trimming and J lost 3 bases, with 12 bases between them. The CDR3 is CASSAGTPEETQYF. The DNA of the CDR3 is TGTGCCAGCAGCGCCGGGACACCAGAAGAGACCCAGTACTTC.

The V call is TRBV4-1, the J call TRBJ1-1; D unresolved. V dropped 2 bases and J dropped 2 bases, with 15 bases sitting between them. In germline, CDR1 is MGHRA, CDR2 YSYEKL. This CDR3 region has 16 residues. The CDR3 DNA follows: TGCGCCAGCAGCCAATCTCCGACAAGACTAAACACTGAAGCTTTCTTT. Translated: CASSQSPTRLNTEAFF.

The V gene is TRBV19, the J gene TRBJ1-3; no clear D. CDR3 length: 16 amino acids. The V gene lost 4 bases and the J gene lost 0 bases, with 13 bases spanning the gap. Germline values: CDR1 LNHDA, CDR2 SQIVND (reference sequence). Written as DNA, the CDR3 is TGTGCCAGTAGTAGCAGCGGCCGCAGCTCTGGAAACACCATATATTTT. It is translated as CASSSSGRSSGNTIYF. Full variable domain (missing parts from reference TRBV19 and TRBJ1-3): DGGITQSPKYLFRKEGQNVTLSCEQNLNHDAMYWYRQDPGQGLRLIYYSQIVNDFQKGDIAEGYSVSREKKESFPLTVTSAQKNPTAFYLCASSSSGRSSGNTIYFGEGSWLTVV.

The V gene is TRBV11-2, the J gene TRBJ2-2; 10 bases are a match to TRBD2. The CDR3 extends over 15 amino acids. V shed 4 bases and J 6 bases; nucleotides not matched to a gene: 5. CDR1 is SGHAT, CDR2 FQNNGV, per germline. In nucleotides, the CDR3 is TGTGCCAGCAGCTCATCTAGCGGGAGTGCCGGGGAGCTGTTTTTT. This encodes CASSSSSGSAGELFF.

The chain has TRBV28 and TRBJ2-6; TRBD1 might be the D (6 bases). The germline CDR1 and CDR2 sequences are MDHEN and SYDVKM. The CDR3 loop spans 16 amino acids. V was trimmed by 4 bases and J by 17 bases, leaving 27 bases between them. CDR3 region: CASSSPPQGQVVSLTF. In DNA, the CDR3 is TGTGCCAGCAGTTCCCCGCCCCAGGGGCAAGTGGTATCGTTGACTTTC.

The chain has TRBV6-6 and TRBJ1-2; 7 bases are a match to TRBD1. Germline V gene sequence: CDR1 MNHNY, CDR2 SVGAGI (reference sequence). V lost 0 bases to trimming and J lost 7 bases; unmatched junction nucleotides: 2. The CDR3 is made up of 13 amino acids. The DNA for the CDR3 is TGTGCCAGCAGTTACTCGGCAGGGGGTGGCTACACCTTC. This codes for CASSYSAGGGYTF.

The genes are TRBV11-2 and TRBJ2-2; 7 positions match TRBD2. Germline-derived CDR1 and CDR2 are SGHAT and FQNNGV. CDR3 length: 16 amino acids. Trimming at V came to 5 bases and at J to 0 bases, leaving 6 bases not matched to a gene. This CDR3 reads CASSQSGDSNTGELFF. The CDR3 DNA is TGTGCCAGCAGCCAAAGCGGGGACTCGAACACCGGGGAGCTGTTTTTT.

This rearrangement joins TRBV7-9 to TRBJ1-3, with D uncertain. Per germline, CDR1 SEHNR and CDR2 FQNEAQ (reference sequence). V was pared by 2 bases and J by 4 bases, with 9 bases between. CDR3 length: 14 amino acids. In DNA, the CDR3 is TGTGCCAGCAGCTTATTTGAGGTGGGAAACACCATATATTTT. Protein: CASSLFEVGNTIYF.